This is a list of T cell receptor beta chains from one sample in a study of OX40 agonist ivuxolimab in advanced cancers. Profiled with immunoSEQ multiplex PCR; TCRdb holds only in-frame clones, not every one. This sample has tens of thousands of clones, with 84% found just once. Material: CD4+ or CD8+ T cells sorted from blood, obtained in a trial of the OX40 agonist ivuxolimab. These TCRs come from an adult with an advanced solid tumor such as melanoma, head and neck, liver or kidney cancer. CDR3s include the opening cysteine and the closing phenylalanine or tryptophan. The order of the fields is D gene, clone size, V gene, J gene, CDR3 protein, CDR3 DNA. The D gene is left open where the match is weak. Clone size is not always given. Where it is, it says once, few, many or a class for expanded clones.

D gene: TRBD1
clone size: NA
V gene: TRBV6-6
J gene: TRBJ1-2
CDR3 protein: CASSPGGQGGGYTF
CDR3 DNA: TGTGCCAGCAGTCCGGGCGGACAGGGAGGCGGCTACACCTTC

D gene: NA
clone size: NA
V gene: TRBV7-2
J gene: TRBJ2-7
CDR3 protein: CASSISLLYEQYF
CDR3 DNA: TGTGCCAGCAGCATTAGTCTTCTCTACGAGCAGTACTTC

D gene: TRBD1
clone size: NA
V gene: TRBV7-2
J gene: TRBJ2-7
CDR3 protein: CASSSQGRRRNYEQYF
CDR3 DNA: TGTGCCAGCAGCTCACAGGGGCGGAGAAGAAACTACGAGCAGTACTTC

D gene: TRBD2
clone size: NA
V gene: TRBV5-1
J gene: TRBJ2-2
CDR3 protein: CASSPTTSRTKLFF
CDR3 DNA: TGCGCCAGCAGCCCCACGACTAGCCGCACGAAGCTGTTTTTT

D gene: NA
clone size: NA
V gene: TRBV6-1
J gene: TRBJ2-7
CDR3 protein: CASSEVEAFSEQYF
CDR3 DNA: TGTGCCAGCAGTGAGGTAGAGGCCTTCAGCGAGCAGTACTTC

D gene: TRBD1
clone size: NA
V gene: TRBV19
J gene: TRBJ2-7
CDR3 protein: CASSIAGTGNSEQYF
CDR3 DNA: TGTGCCAGTAGTATAGCGGGGACAGGGAATTCTGAGCAGTACTTC

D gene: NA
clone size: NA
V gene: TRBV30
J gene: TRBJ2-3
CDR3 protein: CAWTSGTDTQYF
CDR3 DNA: TGTGCCTGGACTAGCGGCACAGATACGCAGTATTTT

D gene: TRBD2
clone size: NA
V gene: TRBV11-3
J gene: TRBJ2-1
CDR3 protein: CASSHGTSGMGEQFF
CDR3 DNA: TGTGCCAGCAGCCACGGGACTAGCGGGATGGGTGAGCAGTTCTTC

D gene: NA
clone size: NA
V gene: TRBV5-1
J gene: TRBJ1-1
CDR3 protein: CASSADSSNTEAFF
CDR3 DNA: TGCGCCAGCAGCGCGGACAGCTCGAACACTGAAGCTTTCTTT

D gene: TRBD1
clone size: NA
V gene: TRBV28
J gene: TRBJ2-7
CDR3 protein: CASIKDRDRGIYEQYF
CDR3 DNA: TGTGCCAGCATTAAAGACCGGGACAGGGGGATTTACGAGCAGTACTTC

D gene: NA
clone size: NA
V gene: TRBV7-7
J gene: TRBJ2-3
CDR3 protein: CAVDGRDTQYF
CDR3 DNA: TGTGCCGTGGACGGACGGGATACGCAGTATTTT

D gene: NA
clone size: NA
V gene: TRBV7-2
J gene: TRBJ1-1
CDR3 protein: CASSLGDLPKAFF
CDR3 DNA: TGTGCCAGCAGCTTGGGGGACCTGCCGAAAGCTTTCTTT

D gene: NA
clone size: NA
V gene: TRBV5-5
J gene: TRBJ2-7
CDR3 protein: CASSFGGSIDEQYF
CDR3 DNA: TGTGCCAGCAGCTTCGGAGGGAGTATCGACGAGCAGTACTTC

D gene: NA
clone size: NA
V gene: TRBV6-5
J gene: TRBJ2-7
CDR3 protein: CASSYGLRSIHEQYF
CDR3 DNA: TGTGCCAGCAGTTACGGCTTGCGGAGTATCCACGAGCAGTACTTC

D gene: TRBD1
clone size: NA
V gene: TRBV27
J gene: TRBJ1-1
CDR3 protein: CASSALQGSRAFF
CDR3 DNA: TGTGCCAGCAGTGCGCTACAGGGGAGTAGGGCTTTCTTT

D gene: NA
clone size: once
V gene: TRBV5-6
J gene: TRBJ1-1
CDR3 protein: CASSLFQRSTEAFF
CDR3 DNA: TGTGCCAGCAGCTTGTTTCAAAGAAGCACTGAAGCTTTCTTT

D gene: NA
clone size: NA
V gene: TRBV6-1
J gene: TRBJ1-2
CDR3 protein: CASGSTNRDGYTF
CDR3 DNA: TGTGCCAGCGGGTCTACAAATAGGGATGGCTACACCTTC

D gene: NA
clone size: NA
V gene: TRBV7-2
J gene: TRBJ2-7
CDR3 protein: CASTQPTRGGEQYF
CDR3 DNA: TGTGCCAGCACCCAACCCACACGGGGAGGCGAGCAGTACTTC

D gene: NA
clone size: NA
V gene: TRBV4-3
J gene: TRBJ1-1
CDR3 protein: CASSQVGGNTEAFF
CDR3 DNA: TGCGCCAGCAGCCAAGTTGGGGGCAACACTGAAGCTTTCTTT

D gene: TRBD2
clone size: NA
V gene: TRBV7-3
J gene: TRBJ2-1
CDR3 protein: CASSPQPGGSPYNEQFF
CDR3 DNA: TGTGCCAGCAGCCCCCAACCTGGCGGGAGCCCATACAATGAGCAGTTCTTC

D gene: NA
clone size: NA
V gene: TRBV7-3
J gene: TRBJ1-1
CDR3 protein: CASSPGGPRTEAFF
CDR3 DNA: TGTGCCAGCAGCCCGGGAGGGCCCCGCACTGAAGCTTTCTTT

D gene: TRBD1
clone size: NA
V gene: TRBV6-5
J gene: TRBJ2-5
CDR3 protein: CASSREPTGETQYF
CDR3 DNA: TGTGCCAGCAGCAGAGAACCGACAGGGGAGACCCAGTACTTC

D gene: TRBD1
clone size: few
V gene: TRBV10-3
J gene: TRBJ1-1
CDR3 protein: CAISDRRQGGTEAFF
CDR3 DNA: TGTGCCATCAGTGACCGGAGACAGGGAGGCACTGAAGCTTTCTTT

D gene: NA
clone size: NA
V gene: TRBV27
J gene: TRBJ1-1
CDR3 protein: CASSLQGRGAEAFF
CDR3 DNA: TGTGCCAGCAGTTTGCAGGGGAGAGGGGCTGAAGCTTTCTTT

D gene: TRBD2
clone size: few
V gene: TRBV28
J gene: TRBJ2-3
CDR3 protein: CASSPRGGTDTQYF
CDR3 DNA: TGTGCCAGCAGTCCTCGGGGGGGCACAGATACGCAGTATTTT

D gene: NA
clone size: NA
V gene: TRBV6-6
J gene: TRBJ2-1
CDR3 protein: CASRPYSSSYNEQFF
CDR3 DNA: TGTGCCAGCAGACCATACTCGAGCTCCTACAATGAGCAGTTCTTC

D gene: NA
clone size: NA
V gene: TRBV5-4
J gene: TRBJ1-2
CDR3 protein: CASIKLTGQSIYGYTF
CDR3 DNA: TGTGCCAGCATCAAATTAACTGGACAGTCGATCTATGGCTACACCTTC

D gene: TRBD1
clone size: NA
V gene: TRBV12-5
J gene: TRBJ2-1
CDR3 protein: CASGQGAHNEQFF
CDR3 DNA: TGTGCTAGTGGACAGGGGGCCCACAATGAGCAGTTCTTC